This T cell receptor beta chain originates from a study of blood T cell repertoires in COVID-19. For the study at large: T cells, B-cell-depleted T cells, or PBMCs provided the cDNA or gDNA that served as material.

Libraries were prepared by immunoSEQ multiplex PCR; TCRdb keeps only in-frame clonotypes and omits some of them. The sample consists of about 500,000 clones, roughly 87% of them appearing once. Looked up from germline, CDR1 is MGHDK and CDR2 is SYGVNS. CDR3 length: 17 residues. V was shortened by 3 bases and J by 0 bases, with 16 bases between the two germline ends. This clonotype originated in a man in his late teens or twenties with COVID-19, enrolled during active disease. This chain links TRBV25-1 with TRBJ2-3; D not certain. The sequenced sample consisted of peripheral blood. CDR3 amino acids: CASSEVLGGYSTDTQYF. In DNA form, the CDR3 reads TGTGCCAGCAGTGAGGTCCTAGGCGGATATAGCACAGATACGCAGTATTTT.